The following is a T cell receptor (beta chain) sequence with its context. The antigen is undetermined. The naive CD8 subset, CD45RO-negative cells positively selected for CCR7, excluded terminally differentiated effector memory CD45RA+ cells. The data were taken from a study of shared clonotypes between healthy human individuals. The wider study: Three plates each covered CD4 naive and memory; CD8 naive two, CD8 memory one.

The CDR3 totals 14 residues. Trimming shortened V by 2 bases and J by 4 bases, and 12 bases separated the two germline ends. Per germline, CDR1 SNHLY and CDR2 FYNNEI. TCRdb keeps only in-frame clones here, not all; method: immunoSEQ multiplex PCR. The data hold 2 million to 2.5 million clones, with over 85% observed a single time. General study results and limits: Clonotypes which were not shared had lower generation probabilities than clonotypes that all four donors shared.

This clonotype was sampled from a man aged 18-30 years in good health. Sequenced: naive CD8+ T cells sorted from blood. The chain carries TRBV2 and TRBJ2-7, with D hard to call. In nucleotides, the CDR3 is TGTGCCAGCAGTGAACCGGGCGCCGGGTACGAGCAGTACTTC. It encodes CASSEPGAGYEQYF.